This T cell receptor beta chain is drawn from a study of PD-L1 blockade in urothelial cancer. Indicated time point: pretreatment peripheral blood. Locally advanced or metastatic urothelial carcinoma affected the patients. General study points: By 3 weeks, tumor-associated blood clones had expanded more in durable-benefit patients.

Worth noting for this clone: The target antigen is unknown.

The table came from immunoSEQ multiplex PCR; TCRdb's copy has only in-frame clones and leaves some out. The sample carries about 130,000 clones, around 85% recorded once. Trimming cost V 2 bases and J 6 bases, with 17 bases left between them. Germline lookup yields CDR1 SGHRS and CDR2 YFSETQ. The CDR3 sequence is 16 residues long. The V call is TRBV5-1, the J call TRBJ1-4, with D possibly being TRBD1 (5 bases). The origin of this receptor is a man over 45 with urothelial cancer. This specimen was PBMCs, taken around atezolizumab (anti-PD-L1) treatment. CDR3 amino acids: CASSLYPRVRDEKLFF. The CDR3 DNA is TGCGCCAGCAGCTTATACCCCAGGGTTCGAGATGAAAAACTGTTTTTT.